These 13 T cell receptor beta chains were all obtained from the same sample, sequenced in a study of CD8+ T cells in alopecia areata. Extracted from the samples, RNA was reverse transcribed into cDNA to serve as the sequencing template. Clones were read by immunoSEQ multiplex PCR, and TCRdb kept only the in-frame ones, dropping some. The sample consists of roughly 200,000 clones, around 56% of them appearing once. Treatment in this sample: oral pan-JAK inhibitor, 5-10 mg twice daily. This specimen was CD4+ T cells sorted from blood, taken at week 4, from a patient treated with tofacitinib. Receptor source: a human donor with alopecia areata.

The rearrangement uses TRBV5-1 and TRBJ2-1; possibly TRBD2 for D (5 bases). The V end was cut by 0 bases, the J end by 9 bases, with 13 bases between. There are 14 residues in the CDR3. CDR1 SGHRS and CDR2 YFSETQ come from the germline V gene. This CDR3 is CASSLEVLAGEQFF. The CDR3 coding sequence is TGCGCCAGCAGCTTGGAGGTTTTGGCGGGTGAGCAGTTCTTC.

This clone was counted between two and nine times. V usage is TRBV19 and J usage is TRBJ1-5, with D hard to call. Trimming took off 5 bases at V and 3 bases at J, with 5 bases between the two ends. The CDR3 extends over 12 amino acids. Germline V CDR1 and CDR2: LNHDA, SQIVND (reference sequence). The CDR3 protein is CASSRVNQPQHF. CDR3 bases: TGTGCCAGTAGTCGGGTCAATCAGCCCCAGCATTTT.

The chain recombines TRBV27 with TRBJ2-7; 8 bases are a match to TRBD1. J lost 0 bases, V lost 6 bases, and 4 bases had no gene match. CDR1 is MNHEY, CDR2 SMNVEV, per germline (reference sequence). The length of the CDR3 is 14 residues. CDR3 DNA sequence: TGTGCCAGCAGAAGGACAGGGTCCTCCTACGAGCAGTACTTC. Translated: CASRRTGSSYEQYF.

The gene calls are TRBV29-1 and TRBJ1-5, with D unresolved. The CDR3 is 17 residues long. Germline lookup yields CDR1 SQVTM and CDR2 ANQGSEA. Here the CDR3 DNA reads TGCAGAATCAAGCCCCGTAGGCCCCCATTTTACAATCAGCCCCAGCATTTT. It translates to CRIKPRRPPFYNQPQHF.

The V call is TRBV30, the J call TRBJ1-4, with no clear D. The CDR3 runs to 11 residues. The V gene lost 2 bases and the J gene lost 8 bases, with 6 bases spanning the gap. Germline values: CDR1 GTSNPN, CDR2 SVGIG (reference sequence). The CDR3 sequence is CAWSIREKLFF. CDR3 coding DNA: TGTGCCTGGAGTATTCGAGAAAAACTGTTTTTT.

In this sample, this clone turned up a few times. This chain connects TRBV28 to TRBJ1-4; D might be TRBD1 (5 bases). The germline gives CDR1 MDHEN, CDR2 SYDVKM. This CDR3 has 13 amino acids. Trimming pared 6 bases from V and 8 bases from J, leaving 13 bases between. The CDR3 coding sequence is TGTGCCAGCAGCCGTCGGGACCGCGAAAAACTGTTTTTT. Translation: CASSRRDREKLFF.

V is TRBV6-5 and J is TRBJ2-5; maybe TRBD1 (5 bases). Per germline, CDR1 MNHEY and CDR2 SVGAGI. Between the trimmed V and J ends, which lost 5 bases and 4 bases, there was a span of 14 bases. The CDR3 runs 14 residues. CDR3 loop: CASSRGWGRETQYF. CDR3 coding DNA: TGTGCCAGCAGTAGGGGTTGGGGCCGAGAGACCCAGTACTTC.

The rearrangement uses TRBV5-1 and TRBJ2-5; no clear D. Trimming removed 4 bases from V and 2 bases from J, with 9 bases in between. The CDR3 has 13 residues. Germline loops: CDR1 SGHRS, CDR2 YFSETQ. The CDR3 bases are TGCGCCAGCAGCAGGGCAGAGCAAGAGACCCAGTACTTC. It yields the protein CASSRAEQETQYF.

The J gene is TRBJ2-5, the V gene TRBV30; D is possibly TRBD1 (6 bases). Trimming cost V 3 bases and J 5 bases, with 16 bases left between them. Germline assignment: CDR1 GTSNPN and CDR2 SVGIG (reference sequence). This CDR3 region has 14 residues. This CDR3 is CAWRHAGARETQYF. In nucleotides, the CDR3 is TGTGCCTGGAGACACGCAGGGGCCCGGGAGACCCAGTACTTC.

The chain recombines TRBV2 with TRBJ2-2, with 11 nucleotides matching TRBD2. Trimming removed 8 bases from V and 4 bases from J; junction bases left unmatched: 12. CDR1 and CDR2 from the germline V gene are SNHLY and FYNNEI. The CDR3 has 17 residues. CDR3 in DNA: TGTGCCAGCGGTCCCTTAGCGGGGGGGCCGGGCACCGGGGAGCTGTTTTTT. Protein: CASGPLAGGPGTGELFF.

The chain employs TRBV5-1 and TRBJ2-7; 7 bases fit TRBD1. The trim removed 4 bases at V and 6 bases at J, leaving 10 bases unmatched. Germline CDR1 reads SGHRS; CDR2 reads YFSETQ. This CDR3 comprises 14 residues. The CDR3 DNA reads TGCGCCAGCAGCAACCAGACAGGGAGCCCCGAGCAGTACTTC. It codes for CASSNQTGSPEQYF.

The V call is TRBV5-6, the J call TRBJ2-5; 7 nucleotides line up with TRBD1. Trimming took 2 bases from V and 3 from J; bases not matched to a gene: 1. Germline V lookup: CDR1 SGHDT, CDR2 YYEEEE. This CDR3 is built from 13 residues. The CDR3, as DNA: TGTGCCAGCAGCTTAGGGACAGAAGAGACCCAGTACTTC. It yields the protein CASSLGTEETQYF.

The chain recombines TRBV9 with TRBJ2-2, with D perhaps TRBD2 (5 bases). The V end was cut by 2 bases, the J end by 3 bases, with 11 bases between. The germline V gene encodes CDR1 SGDLS and CDR2 YYNGEE. The CDR3 is 15 amino acids. The CDR3 spells CASSVVARDTGELFF. DNA of the CDR3: TGTGCCAGCAGCGTTGTAGCGAGGGACACCGGGGAGCTGTTTTTT.